Reported below is one T cell receptor beta chain. The data stem from a study of control samples from healthy donors and cancer patients. Libraries were prepared by immunoSEQ multiplex PCR; TCRdb keeps only in-frame clonotypes and omits some of them. The sample has 150,000 to 170,000 clones; over 85% are singletons. V lost 4 bases to trimming and J lost 6 bases; unmatched junction nucleotides: 12. Per the germline V gene, CDR1 is SEHNR and CDR2 is FQNEAQ (reference sequence). This CDR3 is 17 amino acids long. The rearrangement links TRBV7-9 to TRBJ2-3; 11 bases line up with TRBD2. The specimen was blood. The receptor's source is a man aged 35-49 years in good health. The CDR3 coding sequence is TGTGCCAGCAGCTCTCTAGCGGGGGGATTCCGAGAGGATACGCAGTATTTT. This encodes CASSSLAGGFREDTQYF.